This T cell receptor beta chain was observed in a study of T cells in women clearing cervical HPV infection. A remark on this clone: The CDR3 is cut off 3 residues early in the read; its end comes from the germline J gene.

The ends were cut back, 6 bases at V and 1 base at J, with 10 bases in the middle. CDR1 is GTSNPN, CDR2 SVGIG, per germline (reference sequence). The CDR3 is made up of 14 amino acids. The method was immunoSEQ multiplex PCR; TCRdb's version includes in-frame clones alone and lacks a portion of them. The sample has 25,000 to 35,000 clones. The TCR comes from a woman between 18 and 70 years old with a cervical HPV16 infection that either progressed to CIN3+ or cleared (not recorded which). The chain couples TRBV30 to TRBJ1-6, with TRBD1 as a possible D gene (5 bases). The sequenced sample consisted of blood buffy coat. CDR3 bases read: TGTGCCTGCCAGGGAGGGTCCTATAATTCACCC. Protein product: CACQGGSYNSP. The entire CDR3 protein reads CACQGGSYNSPLHF. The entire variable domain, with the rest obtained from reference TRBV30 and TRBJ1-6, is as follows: SQTIHQWPATLVQPVGSPLSLECTVEGTSNPNLYWYRQAAGRGLQLLFYSVGIGQISSEVPQNLSASRPQDRQFILSSKKLLLSDSGFYLCACQGGSYNSPLHFGNGTRLTVT.